This T cell receptor (beta chain) derives from a study of vaccination effects on CD4 cells after COVID-19 (dated by TCRdb to 2021 to 2024). With regard to the full study: Participants received two doses of either the BNT162b2 or the mRNA-1273 mRNA SARS-CoV-2 vaccine. The study compared SARS-CoV-2 spike-specific CD4+ TCR repertoires before and after mRNA vaccination in COVID-19 convalescent patients and infection-naive vaccine recipients. The full study included approximately nine COVID-19 convalescent patients and several SARS-CoV-2-naive healthy vaccine recipients. In the study, cultures from other donors were sequenced using the Oncomine TCR Beta short-read assay on an Illumina iSeq 100.

Measured from the cysteine to the valine, the CDR3 is 13 residues long. The read is trimmed to its CDR3 DNA, 39 bases read in frame from base 1. Here V drops 0 bases and J drops 5 bases, and the junction holds 0 bases not matched to any gene. Taken from the germline V gene, the CDR1 and CDR2 loops are SGHTA and FQGNSA. Note on this clone: Its antigen is unknown. No base quality values were provided; no much bigger clone lies one nucleotide off.

The method was the immunoSEQ multiplex PCR assay. DNA from the cultured, isolated CD4+ T cells was subjected to TCR beta CDR3 sequencing. Turning to the authors' computational methods: The analysis removed non-productive TCR sequences, trimmed reads to the CDR3 region, and retained only CDR3s that were 7 or more amino acids long. Antigen-specific clonotypes were identified using the MANAFEST web app by comparison of expansion in peptide wells against reference cultures. For clones to be considered positive, expansion at FDR<0.05 versus reference and all other wells, an odds ratio above 5, and a frequency above 0.1% in two replicate wells were required. Cross-reactive clonotypes were defined as significantly expanded in SARS-CoV-2 spike wells and in at least one common cold coronavirus spike condition. CDR3 similarity was assessed by Levenshtein distance with the stringdist R package, and unrooted trees were built with ape in R 3.6.1. TCRdb took this table from immuneACCESS and kept in-frame rearrangements with V and J called. Such tables lack part of the clones; where checked against another copy, unresolved V genes explain under half of the gap, and the rest is unexplained. V, J and clone size are those of that table, while D and trimming were read from the DNA. In this sample the table shows tens of thousands of clones, 75% to 90% of which occur a single time. 2% to 3% of the sample lies in the top ten.

Points the paper makes about the study in general: Among healthy vaccine recipients, nearly all vaccine-induced clones were SARS-CoV-2 mono-reactive, and just 1 of 255 was cross-reactive with common cold coronaviruses. Limitations of the study were the small number of convalescent patients and the absence of early post-infection timepoints. Both infection-induced and vaccine-induced clones contracted markedly at late post-vaccination timepoints, which is consistent with waning T cell responses.

In the ViraFEST assay, PBMC were stimulated with viral peptide pools, and TCR sequencing was then used to find antigen-specific CD4+ T cell clonotypes based on their expansion. After more than 9 days of culture, CD4+ T cells were isolated with the EasySep CD4+ T cell isolation kit. Healthy vaccine recipients had no prior SARS-CoV-2 infection, confirmed by negative nucleocapsid antibodies before and after vaccination. Each well held two million PBMC cultured in IMDM containing approximately 5.2% human AB serum, roughly 9.6 IU/ml IL-2 and gentamicin, along with around 9.1 ug/ml peptides. Half of the culture medium was replaced with fresh IL-2-containing medium on days 3 and 7. Unless noted otherwise, every peptide stimulation condition was grown in triplicate wells. PBMC were separated from whole blood using Ficoll-Paque Plus gradient centrifugation and were then either cryopreserved at -140C or used fresh. Overlapping peptide pools spanned the spike proteins of SARS-CoV-2 and the common cold coronaviruses HCoV-NL63, HCoV-OC43 and HCoV-229E. Genomic DNA was extracted from cultured CD4+ T cells with the QIAamp micro DNA kit.

This material consisted of CD4+ T cells from PBMCs cultured with HCoV-229E spike peptides, taken before COVID-19 vaccination. The sample's cell subset or site label, decoded: HCoV-229E spike overlapping peptide pool stimulation. The rearranged chain carries TRBV7-2 and TRBJ2-7; TRBD1 aligns with 8 central bases. The origin of this receptor is a human donor who received a COVID-19 vaccine. Here the CDR3 is given as CASSLARGHEQYV. The nucleotides are TGTGCCAGCAGCTTAGCCAGGGGGCACGAGCAGTACGTC.